Presented here are 32 T cell receptor beta chains from one specimen sequenced in a study of OX40 agonist ivuxolimab in advanced cancers. Sequenced by immunoSEQ multiplex PCR; TCRdb stores in-frame clones only, minus some. The top ten hold over 9.5% of the sample, which has some 21,000 clones, roughly 68% seen once. This specimen consisted of CD4+ or CD8+ T cells sorted from blood, obtained in a trial of the OX40 agonist ivuxolimab. These receptors all come from an adult with an advanced solid tumor such as melanoma, head and neck, liver or kidney cancer.

This clone was counted a single time. V and J are TRBV6-6 and TRBJ2-2, with 7 bases matching TRBD2. Germline values: CDR1 MNHNY, CDR2 SVGAGI (reference sequence). The V segment lost 6 bases and the J segment 3 bases; nucleotides outside the gene matches: 4. The CDR3 has 14 amino acids. The CDR3 loop is CASRVAGYTGELFF. CDR3 DNA: TGTGCCAGCAGGGTAGCGGGCTACACCGGGGAGCTGTTTTTT.

The V gene is TRBV5-1, the J gene TRBJ1-4; TRBD1 aligns across 7 bases. The CDR3 is 13 residues long. The germline V gene encodes CDR1 SGHRS and CDR2 YFSETQ. V was clipped by 1 base and J by 6 bases; unmatched bases: 0. CDR3 region: CASSLTGDEKLFF. The CDR3 DNA is TGCGCCAGCAGCTTGACAGGGGATGAAAAACTGTTTTTT.

The chain has TRBV2 and TRBJ2-7, with 7 bases identical to TRBD1. Germline CDR1 reads SNHLY; CDR2 reads FYNNEI. There are 15 residues in the CDR3. Trimming removed 3 bases from V and 0 bases from J; junction bases left unmatched: 5. DNA of the CDR3: TGTGCCAGCAGTGATTTGACAGGGAGCTCCTACGAGCAGTACTTC. Its protein is CASSDLTGSSYEQYF.

This clone was detected only a few times. The genes are TRBV28 and TRBJ2-4; possibly TRBD1 for D (6 bases). Trimming stripped 3 bases from V and 8 bases from J, with 17 bases between. Germline V CDR1 and CDR2: MDHEN, SYDVKM. The CDR3 covers 15 residues. This CDR3 is CASSFLVQGPDIQYF. The CDR3 nucleotides are TGTGCCAGCAGTTTTTTAGTACAGGGCCCAGACATTCAGTACTTC.

The chain is built from TRBV5-1 and TRBJ2-7; possibly TRBD1 for D (5 bases). V lost 5 bases, J lost 7 bases, and 10 bases lay in between. Germline-derived CDR1 and CDR2 are SGHRS and YFSETQ. The CDR3 spans 11 residues. For the CDR3, the DNA is TGCGCCAGCAGTTCAGGGTTAGAGCAGTACTTC. It codes for CASSSGLEQYF.

The rearrangement joins TRBV19 to TRBJ2-7, with 7 bases matching TRBD2. Trimming took 5 bases from V and 1 from J; bases not matched to a gene: 5. CDR3 length equals 14 residues. The germline V gene encodes CDR1 LNHDA and CDR2 SQIVND (reference sequence). The CDR3 DNA reads TGTGCCAGTAGTCTGAGCGGGGTGTCCTACGAGCAGTACTTC. Its translation is CASSLSGVSYEQYF.

CDR3 coding DNA: TGTGCCAGCAATAACCGGGCGGGTACCGACCCAGAGACCCAGTACTTC. Amino acid sequence: CASNNRAGTDPETQYF. V and J are TRBV7-9 and TRBJ2-5; the D gene is possibly TRBD2 (5 bases). V lost 7 bases to trimming and J lost 4 bases, with 22 bases between them. The CDR3 contains 16 residues. Germline V CDR1 and CDR2: SEHNR, FQNEAQ (reference sequence).

This clone has just one count. The V gene is TRBV29-1, the J gene TRBJ1-2, with D uncertain. Trimming shortened V by 0 bases and J by 4 bases, and 9 bases separated the two germline ends. Germline V gene lookup returns CDR1 SQVTM and CDR2 ANQGSEA. This CDR3 spans 13 amino acids. CDR3 protein: CSVEEVSVYGYTF. CDR3 DNA: TGCAGCGTTGAAGAGGTGTCCGTCTATGGCTACACCTTC. Complete variable domain (other parts from reference TRBV29-1 and TRBJ1-2): SAVISQKPSRDICQRGTSLTIQCQVDSQVTMMFWYRQQPGQSLTLIATANQGSEATYESGFVIDKFPISRPNLTFSTLTVSNMSPEDSSIYLCSVEEVSVYGYTFGSGTRLTVV.

This clone was recorded a few times. This rearrangement joins TRBV28 to TRBJ2-7; 9 bases agree with TRBD1. The length of the CDR3 is 14 residues. Germline V gene data show CDR1 as MDHEN and CDR2 as SYDVKM. V gave up 6 bases and J gave up 4 bases; unmatched junction bases: 7. CDR3 DNA: TGTGCCAGCAGAGTGGACAGGGGTTCTTACGAGCAGTACTTC. This sequence encodes CASRVDRGSYEQYF.

This clone has a single count. This rearrangement joins TRBV27 to TRBJ2-7; 11 bases match TRBD2. Trimming took 6 bases from V and 2 from J; bases not matched to a gene: 3. CDR1 and CDR2 from the germline V gene are MNHEY and SMNVEV (reference sequence). The CDR3 consists of 14 residues. CDR3 nucleotides: TGTGCCAGCAGGATACTAGCGGGAGCCTACGAGCAGTACTTC. Its translation is CASRILAGAYEQYF.

This clone was counted many times. This chain links TRBV15 with TRBJ2-7, with D unresolved. Germline-derived CDR1 and CDR2 are LNHNV and YYDKDF (reference sequence). This CDR3 is 17 amino acids long. The V end lost 0 bases, the J end lost 9 bases, and 24 bases lay between the germline ends. The CDR3 sequence is CATSRDLGPSTFGSQYF. For the CDR3, the DNA is TGTGCCACCAGCAGAGATTTAGGACCAAGTACCTTCGGGTCGCAGTACTTC.

This clone is medium-sized in the sample. The chain combines TRBV7-9 with TRBJ2-1, with a tentative D call TRBD2 (6 bases). The CDR3 totals 14 residues. CDR1 and CDR2 (germline): SEHNR, FQNEAQ (reference sequence). V lost 1 base, J lost 7 bases, and 11 bases lay in between. The CDR3: CASSLGGVWNEQFF. The CDR3 DNA is TGTGCCAGCAGCTTAGGGGGGGTTTGGAATGAGCAGTTCTTC.

The chain is built from TRBV19 and TRBJ1-5; D remains ambiguous. Germline lookup yields CDR1 LNHDA and CDR2 SQIVND (reference sequence). Trimming removed 1 base at V and 0 bases at J, with 4 bases between. The CDR3 contains 14 residues. CDR3 sequence: CASSIGYSNQPQHF. CDR3 bases: TGTGCCAGTAGTATAGGATATAGCAATCAGCCCCAGCATTTT.

The DNA of the CDR3 is TGTGCCAGTAGGGACAGGGGAGAAGGCAATGAGCAGTTCTTC. It translates to CASRDRGEGNEQFF. This chain uses TRBV19 with TRBJ2-1, with TRBD1 matching 9 bases. The CDR3 runs to 14 residues. The junction had 6 bases not matched to a gene; V was cut back by 6 bases and J by 6 bases. Germline-derived CDR1 and CDR2 are LNHDA and SQIVND (reference sequence).

This clone is a singleton in its sample. This chain connects TRBV11-2 to TRBJ2-5; the D gene is possibly TRBD2 (6 bases). The CDR3 is 14 amino acids. CDR1 SGHAT and CDR2 FQNNGV come from the germline V gene. The V gene lost 4 bases and the J gene lost 4 bases, with 13 bases spanning the gap. The CDR3 protein is CASSSSGRGETQYF. CDR3 DNA: TGTGCCAGCAGCTCCTCCGGGCGGGGAGAGACCCAGTACTTC.

This clone occurred a few times. The chain uses TRBV19 and TRBJ2-7; TRBD1 or TRBD2 may be the D gene (5 bases each). V lost 8 bases and J lost 12, with 11 bases in between. The CDR3 length is 9 residues. The V gene's germline CDR1 is LNHDA and CDR2 SQIVND (reference sequence). The CDR3 spells CASRGPPYF. The CDR3 DNA reads as TGTGCCAGTCGGGGACCTCCGTACTTC.

This clone was counted between two and nine times. The V and J genes are TRBV9 and TRBJ2-1; D perhaps matches TRBD2 (6 bases). CDR1 is SGDLS and CDR2 is YYNGEE in the germline V gene. The CDR3 loop spans 12 amino acids. Between the trimmed V and J ends, which lost 1 base and 8 bases, there was a span of 7 bases. The CDR3 DNA reads as TGTGCCAGCAGCGTATCTAGCGATGAGCAGTTCTTC. Amino acids: CASSVSSDEQFF.

In its sample, this clone ranks as medium-sized. This chain connects TRBV7-9 to TRBJ1-2, with D tentatively TRBD1 (5 bases). Trimming stripped 3 bases from V and 4 bases from J, with 18 bases between. Per the germline V gene, CDR1 is SEHNR and CDR2 is FQNEAQ (reference sequence). The CDR3 spans 16 residues. The CDR3 DNA reads TGTGCCAGCAGCTTGTCCGGGACGGAACCGAGCTATGGCTACACCTTC. Translated, it gives CASSLSGTEPSYGYTF. Full variable domain (missing parts from reference TRBV7-9 and TRBJ1-2): DTGVSQNPRHKITKRGQNVTFRCDPISEHNRLYWYRQTLGQGPEFLTYFQNEAQLEKSRLLSDRFSAERPKGSFSTLEIQRTEQGDSAMYLCASSLSGTEPSYGYTFGSGTRLTVV.

This clone was seen a single time. The chain links TRBV28 to TRBJ1-1, with unresolved D. V dropped 2 bases and J dropped 1 base, with 11 bases sitting between them. Per germline, CDR1 MDHEN and CDR2 SYDVKM. There are 15 residues in the CDR3. DNA of the CDR3: TGTGCCAGCAGTTTAACGTCATGGGGGAACACTGAAGCTTTCTTT. Its protein product is CASSLTSWGNTEAFF.

Details on this clone: With a far larger clone one base away, a read error is the likely cause. The same CDR3 is also encoded by other DNA sequences in this sample. The J gene is TRBJ2-7, the V gene TRBV7-2; D not certain. The germline V and J ends were trimmed by 1 base and 3 bases, with 4 bases remaining between them. Germline assignment: CDR1 SGHTA and CDR2 FQGNSA. The CDR3 has 12 amino acids. As DNA, the CDR3 is TGTGCCAGCAGCTTAGGAGTCTACGAGCAGTACTTC. It yields the protein CASSLGVYEQYF.

The chain employs TRBV5-4 and TRBJ2-1, with 7 bases fitting TRBD2. The CDR3 spans 19 residues. V lost 0 bases and J lost 3; bases outside the gene matches: 15. Germline V gene sequence: CDR1 SGHNT, CDR2 YYREEE (reference sequence). As DNA, the CDR3 is TGTGCCAGCAGCTTGGCGGTCCTGGCTAGCGGCAAACACTACAATGAGCAGTTCTTC. Protein sequence: CASSLAVLASGKHYNEQFF. The variable domain in full, with the rest retrieved from reference TRBV5-4 and TRBJ2-1, is ETGVTQSPTHLIKTRGQQVTLRCSSQSGHNTVSWYQQALGQGPQFIFQYYREEENGRGNFPPRFSGLQFPNYSSELNVNALELDDSALYLCASSLAVLASGKHYNEQFFGPGTRLTVL.

The chain has TRBV9 and TRBJ2-1; 12 nucleotides match TRBD2. CDR3 length: 17 residues. The germline V gene has CDR1 SGDLS and CDR2 YYNGEE. V was pared by 6 bases and J by 10 bases, with 17 bases of the junction left unmatched. CDR3 sequence: CASNQRPLAGGPREQFF. DNA for the CDR3: TGTGCCAGCAACCAGAGACCCCTAGCGGGAGGGCCTAGGGAGCAGTTCTTC.

This sequence joins TRBV27 and TRBJ2-7, with TRBD1 as a possible D gene (7 bases). The CDR3 extends over 13 amino acids. V lost 7 bases to trimming and J lost 7 bases, with 17 bases between them. Germline CDR1 is MNHEY and CDR2 is SMNVEV (reference sequence). The CDR3 bases are TGTGCCAGCAAAATCGGAGGGGGCAGGGAGCAGTACTTC. It yields the protein CASKIGGGREQYF.

In this sample, this clone turned up a few times. The rearrangement joins TRBV28 to TRBJ2-1, with a tentative D call TRBD1 (6 bases). Germline values: CDR1 MDHEN, CDR2 SYDVKM. The CDR3 consists of 14 residues. The V end was cut by 3 bases, the J end by 5 bases, with 11 bases between. This chain's CDR3 is CASSFYRDHNEQFF. CDR3 in DNA: TGTGCCAGCAGTTTTTACAGGGACCACAATGAGCAGTTCTTC. The entire variable domain, with the rest obtained from reference TRBV28 and TRBJ2-1, is as follows: DVKVTQSSRYLVKRTGEKVFLECVQDMDHENMFWYRQDPGLGLRLIYFSYDVKMKEKGDIPEGYSVSREKKERFSLILESASTNQTSMYLCASSFYRDHNEQFFGPGTRLTVL.

This chain connects TRBV6-6 to TRBJ1-2, with D unclear. The germline V and J ends were trimmed by 5 bases and 5 bases, with 6 bases remaining between them. Germline assignment: CDR1 MNHNY and CDR2 SVGAGI (reference sequence). CDR3 size: 11 residues. CDR3 nucleotide sequence: TGTGCCAGCAGTGGTCCATATGGCTACACCTTC. It translates to CASSGPYGYTF.

The rearrangement joins TRBV6-4 to TRBJ2-7, with 10 nucleotides matching TRBD2. Germline V lookup: CDR1 MRHNA, CDR2 SNTAGT. The CDR3 spans 15 residues. V gave up 6 bases and J gave up 2 bases; unmatched junction bases: 7. The CDR3 bases are TGTGCCAGCAGACCCCGGACTAGCGGAGCCTACGAGCAGTACTTC. Its translation: CASRPRTSGAYEQYF.

V gene TRBV7-3 combines with J gene TRBJ2-7; perhaps D is TRBD1 or TRBD2 (6 bases each). The germline V gene has CDR1 SGHTA and CDR2 FQGTGA. Trimming pared 2 bases from V and 3 bases from J, leaving 14 bases between. The CDR3 sequence is 15 residues long. The CDR3 here is CASSLSGGPDYEQYF. The CDR3 DNA reads TGTGCCAGCAGCTTATCCGGGGGCCCTGACTACGAGCAGTACTTC.

This sequence joins TRBV28 and TRBJ2-7; the D gene is possibly TRBD2 (5 bases). Deletions cut 6 bases from V and 2 bases from J, with 11 bases between. Germline assignment: CDR1 MDHEN and CDR2 SYDVKM. There are 13 residues in the CDR3. Here the CDR3 reads CASSPGLPYEQYF. As DNA, the CDR3 is TGTGCCAGCAGCCCCGGACTCCCCTACGAGCAGTACTTC.

This chain links TRBV5-4 with TRBJ2-5; D might be TRBD2 (6 bases). CDR1 SGHNT and CDR2 YYREEE come from the germline V gene (reference sequence). Trimming shortened V by 4 bases and J by 1 base, and 23 bases separated the two germline ends. CDR3 size: 18 residues. CDR3 DNA: TGTGCCAGCAGCCCCCAAGGAGGGCGAGCGTACGGCCAAGAGACCCAGTACTTC. Its protein is CASSPQGGRAYGQETQYF.

The rearrangement links TRBV28 to TRBJ2-5; 10 positions agree with TRBD1. V lost 6 bases to trimming and J lost 4 bases; unmatched junction nucleotides: 8. The CDR3 totals 15 residues. Per germline, CDR1 MDHEN and CDR2 SYDVKM. The DNA of the CDR3 is TGTGCCAGCAGCCCCGGGACAGGGGTAGGAGAGACCCAGTACTTC. It specifies CASSPGTGVGETQYF.

The chain has TRBV14 and TRBJ2-1, with 10 bases matching TRBD2. The CDR3 covers 14 residues. The germline V gene encodes CDR1 SGHDN and CDR2 FVKESK. Germline trimming cut 4 bases from V and 6 bases from J; bases unmatched to any gene: 3. The CDR3 bases are TGTGCCAGCAGCCGACTAGCGGGTTTCAATGAGCAGTTCTTC. Its translation: CASSRLAGFNEQFF.

J is TRBJ2-1 and V is TRBV18, with D hard to call. Between the trimmed V and J ends, which lost 3 bases and 8 bases, there was a span of 14 bases. The CDR3 length is 14 residues. CDR1 and CDR2 (germline): KGHSH, LQKENI. The DNA for the CDR3 is TGTGCCAGCTCACCCGCCCACGGCCACGATGAGCAGTTCTTC. Translating gives CASSPAHGHDEQFF.